The clone carrying this TCR beta chain was seen ten or more times. Its antigen is undetermined. This sample stems from a study of T-cell memory formation after mild COVID-19. TCRdb independently ran MiXCR on the 5' RACE reads; one entry per CDR3 protein. The table shows 150,000 to 200,000 distinct CDR3 sequences, with roughly 11% occurring only once. V was pared by 8 bases and J by 5 bases, with 12 bases between. Per germline, CDR1 MDHEN and CDR2 SYDVKM. The CDR3 runs to 12 residues. Study results and caveats: A subset of responding clones appeared in pre-infection memory, suggesting cross-reactive memory joined. Mostly located in CM and EM were contracting CD4+ clones, with contracting CD8+ clones located in EMRA. Whether day 37 second-wave clones are SARS-CoV-2-specific was not confirmed.

The chain uses TRBV28 and TRBJ1-2; no clear D gene. This clonotype was obtained from a man younger than 35 who had mild COVID-19 (a few samples of this study predate the infection). Cell type and time point are not known. The sample was PBMCs or a T cell subset sorted from them (not recorded which). DNA of the CDR3: TGTGCCAGCTCGATCAGCTTTTATGGCTACACCTTC. It translates to CASSISFYGYTF.